This T cell receptor (beta chain) was profiled in a study of T cell repertoires in aging, cancer and after chemotherapy (dated by TCRdb to about 2019). Broadly, across the study: Donors spanned six age groups from 30 or younger to 70 or older, with at least three individuals per group. In the hematological group, the paired samples taken before and after chemotherapy came from chronic lymphocytic leukemia patients who were treated with regimens based on fludarabine or bendamustine. The complete dataset included approximately 8.8 million TCR reads. To examine immunoaging and T cell reconstitution after chemotherapy, the study profiled TCR beta repertoires in peripheral blood from healthy donors and cancer patients. The cohort comprised about 220 cancer patients, more than 90 with hematological and over 110 with solid cancers, plus 95 healthy donors as a reference group. Overall study outcomes, separate from this receptor: Untreated patients with hematological or solid cancers showed significantly lower blood TCR diversity and higher clonality than age-matched healthy donors. The authors noted that the repertoire data do not allow conclusions about immunological memory after chemotherapy. In both cancer cohorts, the median generation probability rose over the chemotherapy interval, which suggests that the repertoire was reconstituted through rebound thymic output. In healthy donors, the decline in TCR diversity with age was mainly due to loss of richness, whereas in cancer patients loss of evenness also played a role. Lymphoid organ infiltration was present in the hematological cancer patients, and this infiltration may itself impair thymic emigration or the expansion of peripheral T cells.

A distance of 13 bases separates the germline ends of V and J, which lose 3 bases and 7 bases respectively. The germline V gene yields SGHVS for CDR1 and FNYEAQ for CDR2. Measured from the cysteine to the phenylalanine, the CDR3 is 14 residues long. Kept here is only the CDR3 DNA, which spans 42 bases and is read in frame from base 1. TCR beta rearrangements were amplified from genomic DNA isolated from peripheral blood, not from sorted cells or RNA. This clonotype was counted a few times. Its recognized antigen is unknown. One base away there is no much larger clone; base qualities are not given. Multiplex touch-down PCR with a mixed TRB-A/B primer pool was used to amplify rearranged TRB sequences covering the V, D and J segments. Illumina adapters and sample indices were added to the amplicons in two consecutive PCR reactions performed with Phusion HS II polymerase. Amplicons were gel-purified using the NucleoSpin Gel and PCR Clean-up kit and were subsequently checked with Qubit and an Agilent 2100 Bioanalyzer. Sequencing of libraries was carried out on an Illumina MiSeq in 600-cycle, single-indexed, paired-end runs. In the paper's pipeline: MiXCR versions 2.12 and 3.0.5 were used to process TRB sequences. Each unique CDR3 nucleotide sequence was counted as one clone, and only productive sequences with at least two reads were retained. Shannon diversity, evenness, clonality (one minus evenness), and alpha-parameterized diversity profiles from alpha 0 to 5 were included as repertoire metrics. The IGoR algorithm was used to calculate generation probabilities for clones in the paired samples taken before and after chemotherapy. The raw public data were reprocessed by TCRdb itself: fastp quality trimming at Q25, MiXCR clonotype calling, in-frame beta chains only. Rows merge per CDR3 protein into single entries with the most common DNA and genes. None of the V and J calls come from the authors' own analysis; TCRdb made them. The sample contains 8,500 to 9,500 distinct CDR3 sequences, more than 20% of them found a single time. The top ten hold roughly an eighth of the sample.

This chain joins TRBV7-6 to TRBJ2-1; the D call is possibly TRBD1 or TRBD2, each sharing 5 bases. The TCR was taken from a human donor with a blood cancer. The donor label of this sample is uncertain. The sample consisted of blood. The base sequence is TGTGCCAGCAGCTTCACCGGGACCACAAATGAGCAGTTCTTC. It specifies CASSFTGTTNEQFF.